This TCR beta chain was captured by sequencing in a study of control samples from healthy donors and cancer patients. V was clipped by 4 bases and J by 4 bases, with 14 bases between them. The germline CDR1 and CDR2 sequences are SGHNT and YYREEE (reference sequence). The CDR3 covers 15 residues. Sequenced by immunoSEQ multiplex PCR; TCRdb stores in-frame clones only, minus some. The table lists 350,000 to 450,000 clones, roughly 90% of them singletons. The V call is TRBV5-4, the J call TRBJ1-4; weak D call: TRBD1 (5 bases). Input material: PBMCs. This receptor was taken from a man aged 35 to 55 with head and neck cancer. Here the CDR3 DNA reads TGTGCCAGCAGCACCGAACAGGCGGATAATGAAAAACTGTTTTTT. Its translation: CASSTEQADNEKLFF.